This section outlines one TCR beta chain sequence together with its context. PCR primers comprised 60 Vbeta and 13 Jbeta primers. Assay: immunoSEQ multiplex PCR; the TCRdb copy retains only in-frame clones and omits some. This repertoire shows 110,000 to 150,000 clones, roughly 65% found once; its top ten account for almost 4.5%. Looked up from germline, CDR1 is MDHEN and CDR2 is SYDVKM. CDR3 size: 12 residues. The V end was cut by 5 bases, the J end by 7 bases, with 6 bases between. Healthy bone marrow donors made up the donor group. The sample comes from a study of cytomegalovirus exposure and HLA in healthy donors.

This TCR derives from a man between 60 and 75 years old in good health and CMV-seronegative. The J gene is TRBJ1-6, the V gene TRBV28; D is unresolved. The sequencing input was PBMCs. DNA for the CDR3: TGTGCCAGCAGTGGGCCGAATTCACCCCTCCACTTT. It codes for CASSGPNSPLHF.